A single TCR beta chain is shown here with its context. The sample is drawn from a study of blood T cell repertoires in COVID-19. Germline-derived CDR1 and CDR2 are GTSNPN and SVGIG (reference sequence). This CDR3 spans 14 amino acids. V lost 3 bases to trimming and J lost 9 bases; unmatched junction nucleotides: 6. Assay: immunoSEQ multiplex PCR; the TCRdb copy retains only in-frame clones and omits some. The sample includes 490,000 or so clones, 88% seen only once; the top ten take about 1.7%. This sequence joins TRBV30 and TRBJ2-1; TRBD2 matches 12 bases. Sequenced input: PBMCs or T cells enriched from blood (not recorded which). The TCR sequence derives from a woman in her thirties or forties who had recovered from COVID-19. CDR3 amino acids: CAWRGTSGSVEQFF. The CDR3 nucleotides read TGTGCCTGGAGAGGGACTAGCGGGTCGGTTGAGCAGTTCTTC.